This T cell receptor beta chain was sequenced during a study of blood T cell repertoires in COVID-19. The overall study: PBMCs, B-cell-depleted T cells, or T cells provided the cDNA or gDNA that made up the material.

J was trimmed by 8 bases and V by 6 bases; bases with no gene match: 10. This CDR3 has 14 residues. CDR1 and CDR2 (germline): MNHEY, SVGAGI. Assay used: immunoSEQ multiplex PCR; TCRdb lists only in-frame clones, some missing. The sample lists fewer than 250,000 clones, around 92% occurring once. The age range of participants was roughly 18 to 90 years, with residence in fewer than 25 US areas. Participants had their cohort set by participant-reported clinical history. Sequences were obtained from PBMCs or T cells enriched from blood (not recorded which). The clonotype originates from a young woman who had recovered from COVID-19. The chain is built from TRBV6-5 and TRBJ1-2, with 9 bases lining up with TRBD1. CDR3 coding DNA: TGTGCCAGCAGGGGACAGGGTCAATCCTGGGGCTACACCTTC. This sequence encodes CASRGQGQSWGYTF.